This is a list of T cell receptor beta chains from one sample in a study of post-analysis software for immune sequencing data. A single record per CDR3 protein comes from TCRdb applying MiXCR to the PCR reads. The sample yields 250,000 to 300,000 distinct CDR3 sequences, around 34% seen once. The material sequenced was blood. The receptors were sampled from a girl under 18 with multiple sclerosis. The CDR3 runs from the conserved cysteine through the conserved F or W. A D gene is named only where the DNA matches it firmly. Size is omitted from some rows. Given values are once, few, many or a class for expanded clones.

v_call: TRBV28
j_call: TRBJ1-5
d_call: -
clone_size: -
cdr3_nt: TGTGCCAGCACGTTCTATAGCAATCAGCCCCAGCATTTT
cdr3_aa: CASTFYSNQPQHF

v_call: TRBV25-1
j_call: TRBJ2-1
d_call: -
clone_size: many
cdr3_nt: TGTGCCAGCAGTGCGACCGGGGCAGTCTACAATGAGCAGTTCTTC
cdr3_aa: CASSATGAVYNEQFF

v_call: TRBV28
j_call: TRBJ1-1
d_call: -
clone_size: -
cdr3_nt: TGTGCCAGCAGTCCTAGCATGAGCACTGAAGCTTTCTTT
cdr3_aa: CASSPSMSTEAFF

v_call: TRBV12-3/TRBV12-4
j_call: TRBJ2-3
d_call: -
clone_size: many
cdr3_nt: TGTGCCAGCACCTTGGGTGCCGGGAGTAAGGCAGATACGCAGTATTTT
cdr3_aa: CASTLGAGSKADTQYF

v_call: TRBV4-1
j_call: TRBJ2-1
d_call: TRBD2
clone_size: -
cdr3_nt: TGTGCCAGCAGCTTAGCGGGAGTTAGGAATGAGCAGTTCTTC
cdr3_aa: CASSLAGVRNEQFF

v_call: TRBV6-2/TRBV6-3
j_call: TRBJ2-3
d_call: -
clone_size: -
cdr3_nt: TGTGCCAGCAGTTACTCCCCCACGGATACGCAGTATTTT
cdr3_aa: CASSYSPTDTQYF

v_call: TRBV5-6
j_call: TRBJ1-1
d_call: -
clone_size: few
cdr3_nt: TGTGCCAGCAGCTCGCGAGATAGGTTCGACACTGAAGCTTTCTTT
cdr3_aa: CASSSRDRFDTEAFF

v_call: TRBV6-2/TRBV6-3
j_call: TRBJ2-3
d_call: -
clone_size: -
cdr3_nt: TGTGCCAGCAGTTTGGCGGAGGTGTTTGGGGCGACAGATACGCAGTATTTT
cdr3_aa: CASSLAEVFGATDTQYF

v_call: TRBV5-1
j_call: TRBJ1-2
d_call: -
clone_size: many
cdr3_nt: TGCGCCAGCAGCTTGGTCTCAGAATCTACCTGGGAGAGCTACACCTTC
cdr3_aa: CASSLVSESTWESYTF

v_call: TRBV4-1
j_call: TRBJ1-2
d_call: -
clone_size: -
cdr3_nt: TGCGCCAGCAGCCACGCTCTCGATAACTATGGCTACACCTTC
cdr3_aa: CASSHALDNYGYTF

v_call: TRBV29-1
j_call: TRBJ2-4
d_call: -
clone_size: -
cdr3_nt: TGCAGCGCGACAGGCTTAGCCAAAAACATTCAGTACTTC
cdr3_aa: CSATGLAKNIQYF

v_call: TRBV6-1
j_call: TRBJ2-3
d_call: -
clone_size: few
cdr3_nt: TGTGCCAGCAGTGAAGCGCTGGAGGGTCTACAAAAGGCTAGCACAGATACGCAGTATTTT
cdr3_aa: CASSEALEGLQKASTDTQYF

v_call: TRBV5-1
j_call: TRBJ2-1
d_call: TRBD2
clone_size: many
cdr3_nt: TGCGCCAGCAGCGGGGGACTAGCCTACAATGAGCAGTTCTTC
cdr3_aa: CASSGGLAYNEQFF

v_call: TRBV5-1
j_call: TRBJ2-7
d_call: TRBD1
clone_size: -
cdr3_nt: TGCGCCAGCAGCATAGGGACAGGGCTCGAGCAGTACTTC
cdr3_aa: CASSIGTGLEQYF

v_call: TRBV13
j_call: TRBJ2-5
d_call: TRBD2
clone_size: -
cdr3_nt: TGTGCCAGCCGCGGGGGGATGGAGACCCAGTACTTC
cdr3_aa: CASRGGMETQYF

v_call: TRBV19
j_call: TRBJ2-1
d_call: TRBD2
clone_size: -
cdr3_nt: TGTGCCAGTAGTATAGATGGACTAGCGGGGTCCTACAATGAGCAGTTCTTC
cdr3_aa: CASSIDGLAGSYNEQFF

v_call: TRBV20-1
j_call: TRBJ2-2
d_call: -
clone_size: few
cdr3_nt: TGCAGTGCTAGAGATAGACACAGGAACACCGGGGAGCTGTTTTTT
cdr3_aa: CSARDRHRNTGELFF

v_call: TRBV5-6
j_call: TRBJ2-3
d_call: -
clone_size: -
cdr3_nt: TGTGCCAGCAGCTTGGGAAGCGGAGTTAGCACAGATACGCAGTATTTT
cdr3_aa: CASSLGSGVSTDTQYF

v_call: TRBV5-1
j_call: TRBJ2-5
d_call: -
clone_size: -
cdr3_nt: TGCGCCAGCAGCTTTTTCCCCCGGGGCAAGGGAGAGACCCAGTACTTC
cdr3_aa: CASSFFPRGKGETQYF

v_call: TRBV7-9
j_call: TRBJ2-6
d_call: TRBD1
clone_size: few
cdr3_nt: TGTGCCAGCAGCTTATCGGGACAGACGCTCCCTGGGGCCAACGTCCTGACTTTC
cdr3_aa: CASSLSGQTLPGANVLTF

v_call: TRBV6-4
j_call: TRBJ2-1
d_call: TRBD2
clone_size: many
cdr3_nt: TGTGCCAGCAGTCCGACTAGCGGGGCTAATGAGCAGTTCTTC
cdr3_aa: CASSPTSGANEQFF